This TCR beta chain was observed in a study of blood T cell repertoires in COVID-19. From germline, CDR1 is MDHEN and CDR2 SYDVKM. V gave up 6 bases and J gave up 1 base; unmatched junction bases: 11. The CDR3 has 17 amino acids. Repertoires were generated with immunoSEQ multiplex PCR, while TCRdb's copy carries only in-frame clones and drops some. Here the sample spans 200,000 to 250,000 clones, approximately 89% being singletons. The chain uses TRBV28 and TRBJ2-5; 10 positions match TRBD2. Sequencing was done on a sample of peripheral blood. The receptor's source is a woman aged 60 to 75 who had recovered from COVID-19. The CDR3 sequence is CASRPYLAGGSQETQYF. As DNA, the CDR3 is TGTGCCAGCAGACCCTACTTAGCGGGGGGCAGCCAAGAGACCCAGTACTTC.